This passage covers 2 T cell receptor beta chains from one sample sequenced in a study of shared clonotypes between healthy human individuals. Measured with immunoSEQ multiplex PCR; TCRdb has only the in-frame clones, and not every one. The sample gives about 490,000 clones, about 79% of which show up once; roughly 13% is in the top ten. Sequenced input: PBMCs. The origin of the receptors is a woman in her thirties or forties in good health. Some clones in this sample may be carry-over from other donors' samples.

On this clone itself: A read error likely explains this, since a far larger clone differs by one base. The chain recombines TRBV6-1 with TRBJ2-5; the D is unclear. The J call may be in error: the DNA end matches TRBJ2-7 better. The CDR3 length is 15 residues. Germline V gene sequence: CDR1 MNHNS, CDR2 SASEGT. The CDR3 DNA follows: TGTGCCAGCAGTGACGTCACTAACGGCTCCTACGAGCAGTACTTC. Protein product: CASSDVTNGSYEQYF.

Here the CDR3 reads CAWSVLWTSGSGRYEQYF. The CDR3 region has the DNA TGTGCCTGGAGTGTACTTTGGACTAGCGGGAGTGGACGATACGAGCAGTACTTC. The genes are TRBV30 and TRBJ2-7; 13 bases are a match to TRBD2. The germline V gene encodes CDR1 GTSNPN and CDR2 SVGIG (reference sequence). The CDR3 is 18 amino acids. Unmatched junction bases numbered 12, after V lost 0 bases and J lost 4 bases.